This entry is about one T cell receptor beta chain. The antigen is undetermined. Per germline, CDR1 SGHNT and CDR2 YYREEE (reference sequence). This CDR3 has 13 residues. V lost 4 bases, J lost 5 bases, and 13 bases lay in between. Assay used: immunoSEQ multiplex PCR; TCRdb lists only in-frame clones, some missing. The table has 72,000 or so clones, under 85% seen once; the top ten hold 0.44%. This record comes from a study of OX40 agonist ivuxolimab in advanced cancers. Broader study findings: More expanded clones were seen, on average, in CD8+ T cells than in CD4+.

This TCR derives from an adult with an advanced solid tumor such as melanoma, head and neck, liver or kidney cancer. Source: CD4+ or CD8+ T cells sorted from blood, taken in a trial of the OX40 agonist ivuxolimab. This chain joins TRBV5-4 and TRBJ2-7; possible D gene TRBD1, 6 bases. In nucleotides, the CDR3 is TGTGCCAGCAGCCCCCAGGACAGAAACGAGCAGTACTTC. Its translation is CASSPQDRNEQYF.